One and the same sample provided the 20 T cell receptor beta chains below, sequenced in a study of CD8 T cells in Susac syndrome. After extraction with the RNeasy kit, about 0.5 to 1 ug of the RNA was reverse transcribed using random hexamers. In TCRdb, the immunoSEQ multiplex PCR reads were re-called with MiXCR into one record per CDR3 protein. The data contain roughly 130,000 distinct CDR3 sequences, about 95% of them singletons. What was sequenced was CD4+ T cells from PBMCs. The source of these receptors is a human donor with multiple sclerosis.

This clonotype was counted a single time. The rearrangement links TRBV30 to TRBJ1-6; D is unclear. Trimming shortened V by 4 bases and J by 8 bases, and 12 bases separated the two germline ends. This CDR3 contains 13 residues. Germline loops: CDR1 GTSNPN, CDR2 SVGIG (reference sequence). The CDR3 protein is CAWIGYPYSPLHF. Here the CDR3 DNA reads TGTGCCTGGATCGGATACCCTTATTCACCCCTCCACTTT. Drawing the rest from reference TRBV30 and TRBJ1-6, the complete variable domain is SQTIHQWPATLVQPVGSPLSLECTVEGTSNPNLYWYRQAAGRGLQLLFYSVGIGQISSEVPQNLSASRPQDRQFILSSKKLLLSDSGFYLCAWIGYPYSPLHFGNGTRLTVT.

The chain is built from TRBV14 and TRBJ2-1; perhaps TRBD1 as D (7 bases). Germline loops: CDR1 SGHDN, CDR2 FVKESK. V lost 4 bases, J lost 11 bases, and 24 bases lay in between. This CDR3 comprises 16 residues. The CDR3 DNA is TGTGCCAGCAGCCCCCCGGAGGGACAGAGAACAATGAAGCAGTTCTTC. Residues: CASSPPEGQRTMKQFF.

The V call is TRBV12-3 or TRBV12-4, the J call TRBJ1-6; D is possibly TRBD1 (5 bases). This CDR3 has 15 residues. With 3 bases removed from V and 4 bases from J, the gap between germline ends came to 10 bases. The CDR3: CASSFRADYNSPLHF. In DNA form, the CDR3 reads TGTGCCAGCAGTTTCAGGGCAGATTATAATTCACCCCTCCACTTT.

The V and J genes are TRBV9 and TRBJ2-4; TRBD2 matches 14 bases. Trimming removed 4 bases from V and 9 bases from J; junction bases left unmatched: 15. Germline values: CDR1 SGDLS, CDR2 YYNGEE. This CDR3 has 18 residues. The CDR3 loop reads CASSPRTGTSGGVGIQYF. The CDR3, as DNA: TGTGCCAGCAGCCCGCGCACCGGGACTAGCGGGGGAGTGGGCATTCAGTACTTC.

V gene TRBV20-1 combines with J gene TRBJ1-1; D might be TRBD1 (6 bases). Germline V gives CDR1 DFQATT, CDR2 SNEGSKA (reference sequence). The CDR3 spans 13 residues. CDR3 nucleotides: TGCAGCCAAACCGGGACACCAAACACTGAAGCTTTCTTT. Amino acids: CSQTGTPNTEAFF.

V is TRBV6-5 and J is TRBJ2-7, with D unclear. The CDR3 spans 13 residues. V lost 10 bases and J lost 6, with 19 bases in between. From germline, CDR1 is MNHEY and CDR2 SVGAGI. CDR3 nucleotide sequence: TGTGCCATCCGACGTACCAGAAGTGGCGAGCAGTACTTC. Encoded protein: CAIRRTRSGEQYF.

This chain connects TRBV18 to TRBJ1-2; D gene ambiguous. Germline V gene sequence: CDR1 KGHSH, CDR2 LQKENI. CDR3 length: 14 residues. V was cut by 0 bases and J by 2 bases, with 7 bases left in between. CDR3 in DNA: TGTGCCAGCTCACCACCGCAGGACAACTATGGCTACACCTTC. It codes for CASSPPQDNYGYTF.

This rearrangement joins TRBV30 to TRBJ1-1; D is possibly TRBD1 (5 bases). CDR3 length equals 12 residues. Germline CDR1 and CDR2: GTSNPN and SVGIG (reference sequence). The V and J ends lost 4 bases and 10 bases respectively, with 16 bases between them. CDR3 nucleotide sequence: TGTGCCTGGACCGTAGACAGTATAGGAGCTTTCTTT. This gives the protein CAWTVDSIGAFF.

The chain joins TRBV30 to TRBJ2-2; D might be TRBD2 (5 bases). There are 16 residues in the CDR3. Germline V gene sequence: CDR1 GTSNPN, CDR2 SVGIG (reference sequence). The V and J ends lost 4 bases and 2 bases respectively, with 17 bases between them. DNA of the CDR3: TGTGCCTGGAAACGTACCTTCCGGGGAAACACCGGGGAGCTGTTTTTT. Translation gives CAWKRTFRGNTGELFF. The whole variable domain, filled in from reference TRBV30 and TRBJ2-2, reads SQTIHQWPATLVQPVGSPLSLECTVEGTSNPNLYWYRQAAGRGLQLLFYSVGIGQISSEVPQNLSASRPQDRQFILSSKKLLLSDSGFYLCAWKRTFRGNTGELFFGEGSRLTVL.

J is TRBJ2-7 and V is TRBV29-1; D remains unclear. The CDR3 is 13 amino acids. Germline V CDR1 and CDR2: SQVTM, ANQGSEA. With 6 bases removed from V and 0 bases from J, the gap between germline ends came to 12 bases. CDR3 sequence: CSVAPKHSYEQYF. The CDR3 region has the DNA TGCAGCGTGGCCCCCAAACACTCCTACGAGCAGTACTTC.

This clonotype showed up just a few times. The chain combines TRBV20-1 with TRBJ2-1, with TRBD2 matching 7 bases. V lost 3 bases, J lost 6 bases, and 2 bases stayed unmatched. Per germline, CDR1 DFQATT and CDR2 SNEGSKA (reference sequence). The CDR3 loop spans 12 amino acids. The CDR3 region is CSASRTSNEQFF. The CDR3 nucleotides read TGCAGTGCTAGTAGGACTAGCAATGAGCAGTTCTTC.

The rearrangement joins TRBV3-1 to TRBJ2-1; 9 nucleotides align to TRBD2. V shed 4 bases, J shed 5 bases, and the junction held 12 bases outside the gene matches. This CDR3 is built from 17 residues. From germline, CDR1 is LGHDT and CDR2 YNNKEL (reference sequence). CDR3 nucleotide sequence: TGTGCCAGCAGCCCCCAACCGCTAGCGGGACCCCACAATGAGCAGTTCTTC. Translating it yields CASSPQPLAGPHNEQFF.

The chain is built from TRBV27 and TRBJ2-5; 7 nucleotides match TRBD2. Losses at the gene ends were 7 bases for V and 0 bases for J; bases not matched to a gene: 14. CDR1 is MNHEY and CDR2 is SMNVEV in the germline V gene (reference sequence). There are 17 residues in the CDR3. In nucleotides, the CDR3 is TGTGCCAGCACCTCGACTGGCCTAGCGGAAAACCAAGAGACCCAGTACTTC. It translates to CASTSTGLAENQETQYF.

This chain joins TRBV19 and TRBJ2-2, with D tentatively TRBD1 (5 bases). V was trimmed by 5 bases and J by 6 bases, leaving 13 bases between them. Germline V gene lookup returns CDR1 LNHDA and CDR2 SQIVND (reference sequence). The CDR3 has 14 residues. In nucleotides, the CDR3 is TGTGCCAGTAGTGCAATCGACAGTTCCGGGGAGCTGTTTTTT. Its translation is CASSAIDSSGELFF.

In DNA form, the CDR3 reads TGTGCCAGCAGTGAATCAGGGGCTAGGGCCAAAAACATTCAGTACTTC. It yields the protein CASSESGARAKNIQYF. The V and J genes are TRBV25-1 and TRBJ2-4; D may be TRBD1 (6 bases). The CDR3 is 16 residues long. V lost 1 base and J lost 1, with 11 bases in between. Germline V CDR1 and CDR2: MGHDK, SYGVNS.

V is TRBV24-1 and J is TRBJ1-2; D ambiguous. V lost 0 bases and J lost 5, with 9 bases in between. The length of the CDR3 is 14 residues. CDR1 and CDR2 (germline): KGHDR, SFDVKD. The CDR3, as DNA: TGTGCCACCAGTGATTTGAGGCAGGAGTATGGCTACACCTTC. Its protein is CATSDLRQEYGYTF.

The V gene is TRBV29-1, the J gene TRBJ2-3; 8 bases are a match to TRBD2. The germline V gene encodes CDR1 SQVTM and CDR2 ANQGSEA. J was trimmed by 4 bases and V by 7 bases; bases with no gene match: 7. CDR3 size: 13 residues. The CDR3 DNA follows: TGCAGCGCCGCGACTAGCGTAGCAGATACGCAGTATTTT. Translated: CSAATSVADTQYF.

This clonotype was detected only once. This rearrangement joins TRBV3-1 to TRBJ1-4; D is uncertain. Germline lookup yields CDR1 LGHDT and CDR2 YNNKEL (reference sequence). V lost 1 base and J 6 bases, leaving 15 bases between the germline ends. The CDR3 loop spans 16 amino acids. CDR3 nucleotides: TGTGCCAGCAGCCAAGGGACGGCCGGACGATATGAAAAACTGTTTTTT. Its translation: CASSQGTAGRYEKLFF.

This sequence joins TRBV7-9 and TRBJ2-3; no clear D. The CDR3 runs to 12 residues. Trimming took off 3 bases at V and 5 bases at J, with 6 bases between the two ends. The germline CDR1 and CDR2 sequences are SEHNR and FQNEAQ (reference sequence). CDR3 DNA sequence: TGTGCCAGCAGCTTTGGTCAAGATACGCAGTATTTT. Protein sequence: CASSFGQDTQYF.

This sequence joins TRBV3-1 and TRBJ2-7; 11 nucleotides match TRBD2. CDR1 LGHDT and CDR2 YNNKEL come from the germline V gene (reference sequence). Trimming cost V 2 bases and J 2 bases; bases outside gene matches: 5. The CDR3 runs 16 residues. The CDR3 nucleotides are TGTGCCAGCAGCCAACCGGGACTAGCGGAAGCCTACGAGCAGTACTTC. Translation: CASSQPGLAEAYEQYF.